This T cell receptor beta chain is from a study of radiotherapy plus CTLA-4 blockade in lung cancer. This table comes from immunoSEQ multiplex PCR, and its TCRdb copy is limited to in-frame clones, with some not included. The sample includes roughly 76,000 clones, 70% to 85% seen only once; the top ten take roughly a tenth. This CDR3 comprises 15 residues. Germline lookup yields CDR1 MGHRA and CDR2 YSYEKL. The V end lost 1 base, the J end lost 4 bases, and 11 bases lay between the germline ends. This clonotype originated in a human donor with non-small cell lung cancer whose response to radiotherapy plus ipilimumab could not be evaluated. This chain joins TRBV4-1 and TRBJ2-1; tentative D call: TRBD1 (6 bases). The sample in question was peripheral blood, obtained from a patient treated with radiotherapy plus ipilimumab. The CDR3 sequence is CASSQVGQGYNEQFF. The CDR3 nucleotides read TGCGCCAGCAGCCAAGTCGGGCAGGGGTACAATGAGCAGTTCTTC.